Listed below are T cell receptor beta chains from one sample, sequenced in a study of beta chain features in type 1 diabetes. The repertoire was sequenced with immunoSEQ multiplex PCR; TCRdb's copy has only in-frame clones and lacks some. This sample has under 150,000 clones, with roughly 17% found just once. Source material: central memory CD4+ T cells from blood. These receptors were taken from a man aged 18-30 years with type 1 diabetes. Both conserved end residues are part of each CDR3. A D gene is named only where the DNA matches it firmly. The size field is filled for only some rows; it gives once, few, many or a size class.

J gene,V gene,clone size,D gene,CDR3 protein,CDR3 DNA
TRBJ2-3,TRBV4-1,few,.,CASSQEPAAAGTSDTQYF,TGCGCCAGCAGCCAAGAACCCGCCGCGGCAGGGACCTCGGATACGCAGTATTTT
TRBJ2-5,TRBV2,.,TRBD1,CARTGVGETQYF,TGTGCCAGGACAGGGGTCGGGGAGACCCAGTACTTC
TRBJ1-2,TRBV29-1,.,.,CSVGIRTDYGYTF,TGCAGCGTTGGGATCCGGACGGACTATGGCTACACCTTC
TRBJ2-6,TRBV4-3,.,.,CASSPRLGSSGANVLTF,TGCGCCAGCAGCCCCCGTCTGGGATCGAGTGGGGCCAACGTCCTGACTTTC
TRBJ2-3,TRBV7-7,few,.,CASSFQGQRDTQYF,TGTGCTAGCAGCTTCCAGGGCCAGCGAGATACGCAGTATTTT
TRBJ2-4,TRBV7-2,many,.,CASSLAQAVPLNIQYF,TGTGCCAGCAGCTTAGCGCAGGCGGTACCTTTAAACATTCAGTACTTC
TRBJ2-1,TRBV10-3,many,TRBD1,CAISESGQQVYEQFF,TGTGCCATCAGTGAGTCGGGACAGCAAGTCTATGAGCAGTTCTTC
TRBJ2-3,TRBV4-3,.,.,CASSQDGGTDTQYF,TGCGCCAGCAGCCAAGACGGCGGAACAGATACGCAGTATTTT
TRBJ1-1,TRBV28,.,TRBD1,CASSPGGTGNTEAFF,TGTGCCAGCAGTCCGGGAGGGACAGGGAATACTGAAGCTTTCTTT
TRBJ1-2,TRBV10-3,few,TRBD1,CAISSGTGDYGYTF,TGTGCCATCAGCTCCGGGACAGGGGACTATGGCTACACCTTC
TRBJ2-7,TRBV28,once,.,CASSLVGYEQYF,TGTGCCAGCAGTTTGGTAGGATACGAGCAGTACTTC
TRBJ2-2,TRBV29-1,many,TRBD1,CSVLGGQGTGELFF,TGCAGCGTCCTTGGGGGACAGGGTACCGGGGAGCTGTTTTTT
TRBJ2-3,TRBV7-9,many,TRBD1,CASSTRTGGDTQYF,TGTGCCAGCAGCACACGGACAGGTGGGGATACGCAGTATTTT
TRBJ1-5,TRBV30,.,.,CAWSVGGDQPQHF,TGTGCCTGGAGTGTAGGAGGAGATCAGCCCCAGCATTTT
TRBJ2-3,TRBV5-1,.,.,CASSLALQATTFTDTQYF,TGCGCCAGCAGCTTGGCGTTACAGGCCACTACCTTCACAGATACGCAGTATTTT
TRBJ2-5,TRBV9,few,.,CASSVQGQLVETQYF,TGTGCCAGCAGCGTACAGGGACAATTAGTAGAGACCCAGTACTTC
TRBJ2-5,TRBV2,.,.,CASSEMGHETQYF,TGTGCCAGCAGTGAAATGGGCCACGAGACCCAGTACTTC
TRBJ2-5,TRBV29-1,few,TRBD2,CSVEGAGDSEETQYF,TGCAGCGTTGAAGGGGCGGGAGATTCGGAAGAGACCCAGTACTTC
TRBJ1-2,TRBV27,.,TRBD1,CASSSQPRGQGADGYTF,TGTGCCAGCAGTTCACAACCTCGAGGACAGGGGGCGGATGGCTACACCTTC
TRBJ1-1,TRBV7-7,few,.,CASSPDGRGEAFF,TGTGCTAGCAGCCCGGACGGTCGAGGTGAAGCTTTCTTT
TRBJ2-3,TRBV1,few,.,CTARSGKDTQYF,TGCACCGCAAGGAGCGGGAAAGATACGCAGTATTTT
TRBJ1-1,TRBV9,once,.,CASSAEDRMNTEAFF,TGTGCCAGCAGCGCGGAGGACAGAATGAACACTGAAGCTTTCTTT
TRBJ2-7,TRBV6-1,.,TRBD2,CASHLSGRGNEQYF,TGTGCCAGCCACCTTAGCGGGAGGGGCAACGAGCAGTACTTC
TRBJ2-7,TRBV27,few,.,CASSPISTMTYEQYF,TGTGCCAGCAGTCCGATCAGTACCATGACCTACGAGCAGTACTTC
TRBJ2-7,TRBV11-2,few,TRBD1,CASSLVSGQGPYEQYF,TGTGCCAGCAGCTTAGTAAGCGGACAGGGGCCCTACGAGCAGTACTTC
TRBJ1-1,TRBV29-1,medium-sized,.,CSVERVGGTEAFF,TGCAGCGTTGAACGGGTAGGGGGCACTGAAGCTTTCTTT
TRBJ2-3,TRBV15,few,.,CATSVWGMSTDTDTQYF,TGTGCCACCAGCGTATGGGGTATGTCGACGGACACAGATACGCAGTATTTT
TRBJ2-1,TRBV9,.,.,CASRESGLSNEQFF,TGTGCCAGCAGAGAGTCGGGACTTTCCAATGAGCAGTTCTTC
TRBJ2-1,TRBV29-1,few,TRBD1,CSATGQGDTDEQFF,TGCAGCGCTACGGGACAGGGTGATACCGATGAGCAGTTCTTC
TRBJ2-1,TRBV5-4,.,.,CASSLLLSPYNEQFF,TGTGCCAGCAGCTTGCTCCTATCCCCCTACAATGAGCAGTTCTTC
TRBJ2-7,TRBV29-1,few,TRBD1,CSVRGTGRGEQYF,TGCAGCGTCCGCGGGACAGGGAGAGGAGAGCAGTACTTC
TRBJ2-1,TRBV7-2,few,.,CASSRPVYNEQFF,TGTGCCAGCAGCCGACCAGTTTACAATGAGCAGTTCTTC
TRBJ2-7,TRBV5-1,.,.,CASSLNDPSDYEQYF,TGCGCCAGCAGCCTCAATGACCCCTCGGACTACGAGCAGTACTTC
TRBJ2-7,TRBV20-1,.,.,CSALDSYEQYF,TGCAGTGCTCTCGACTCCTACGAGCAGTACTTC
TRBJ1-2,TRBV7-2,.,.,CASSLAGGVGYTF,TGTGCCAGCAGCTTAGCTGGGGGCGTTGGCTACACCTTC
TRBJ2-1,TRBV6-5,.,TRBD2,CASWQRGLRNEQFF,TGTGCCAGCTGGCAGCGGGGGTTGAGAAATGAGCAGTTCTTC
TRBJ2-7,TRBV4-3,few,.,CASSQDLWTAGYEQYF,TGCGCCAGCAGCCAAGATCTTTGGACGGCCGGTTACGAGCAGTACTTC
TRBJ2-7,TRBV14,many,.,CASSPAGTYEQYF,TGTGCCAGCTCTCCAGCAGGGACCTACGAGCAGTACTTC
TRBJ2-2,TRBV5-1,.,TRBD1,CASTNRDSAGELFF,TGCGCCAGCACGAACCGGGACAGCGCCGGGGAGCTGTTTTTT
TRBJ2-1,TRBV28,.,TRBD1,CASSPPDRGNEQFF,TGTGCCAGCAGTCCCCCGGACAGGGGTAATGAGCAGTTCTTC
TRBJ2-7,TRBV7-2,.,.,CASSFPGASYEQYF,TGTGCCAGCAGCTTTCCAGGGGCCTCCTACGAGCAGTACTTC
TRBJ2-1,TRBV5-6,few,TRBD1,CASSLRQMTGHGGEQFF,TGTGCCAGCAGCTTGCGTCAAATGACAGGGCATGGCGGCGAGCAGTTCTTC
TRBJ2-1,TRBV30,once,TRBD2,CAWSVTGGDNEQFF,TGTGCCTGGAGTGTAACTGGGGGGGACAATGAGCAGTTCTTC
TRBJ1-2,TRBV9,.,.,CASSPKGGERPLDYGYTF,TGTGCCAGCAGCCCGAAAGGAGGCGAACGGCCATTAGACTATGGCTACACCTTC
TRBJ1-1,TRBV10-3,.,TRBD1,CAISGTGGNTEAFF,TGTGCCATCAGTGGGACAGGAGGGAACACTGAAGCTTTCTTT
TRBJ1-6,TRBV6-5,.,.,CASSYSRTGWNSPLHF,TGTGCCAGCAGTTACTCGAGAACAGGGTGGAATTCACCCCTCCACTTT
TRBJ2-7,TRBV6-5,few,.,CASSYLQQQYF,TGTGCCAGCAGTTACCTACAGCAGCAGTACTTC
TRBJ2-6,TRBV14,few,.,CASSQAGANVLTF,TGTGCCAGCAGCCAGGCTGGGGCCAACGTCCTGACTTTC
TRBJ2-5,TRBV7-2,medium-sized,TRBD2,CASRRVGREEETQYF,TGTGCCAGCAGAAGAGTAGGACGGGAGGAAGAGACCCAGTACTTC
TRBJ2-7,TRBV7-2,.,.,CASRFGTYEQYF,TGTGCCAGCAGATTTGGCACCTACGAGCAGTACTTC
TRBJ1-4,TRBV9,.,TRBD1,CASSATGSNEKLFF,TGTGCCAGCAGCGCGACAGGGTCTAATGAAAAACTGTTTTTT
TRBJ2-1,TRBV7-9,.,TRBD2,CASSLGIVLAGADEQFF,TGTGCCAGCAGCTTAGGCATTGTACTAGCGGGAGCTGATGAGCAGTTCTTC
TRBJ1-2,TRBV7-2,few,.,CASSTRRLGLYGYTF,TGTGCCAGCAGCACCCGAAGGTTGGGGCTATATGGCTACACCTTC
TRBJ1-1,TRBV30,.,.,CAWSVVEKAEAFF,TGTGCCTGGAGTGTAGTGGAAAAGGCTGAAGCTTTCTTT